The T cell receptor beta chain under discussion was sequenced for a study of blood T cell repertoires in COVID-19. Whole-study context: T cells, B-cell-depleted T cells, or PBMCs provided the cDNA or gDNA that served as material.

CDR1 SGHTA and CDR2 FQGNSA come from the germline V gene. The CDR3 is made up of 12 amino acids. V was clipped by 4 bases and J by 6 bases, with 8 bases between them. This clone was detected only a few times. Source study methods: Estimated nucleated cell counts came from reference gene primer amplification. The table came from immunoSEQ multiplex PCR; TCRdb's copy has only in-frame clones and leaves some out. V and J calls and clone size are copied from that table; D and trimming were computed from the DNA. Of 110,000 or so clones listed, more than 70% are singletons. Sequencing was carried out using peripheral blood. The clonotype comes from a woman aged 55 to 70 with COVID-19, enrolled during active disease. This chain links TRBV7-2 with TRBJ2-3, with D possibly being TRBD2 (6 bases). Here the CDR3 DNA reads TGTGCCAGCAGCTCCCGGGGGGATACGCAGTATTTT. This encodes CASSSRGDTQYF.